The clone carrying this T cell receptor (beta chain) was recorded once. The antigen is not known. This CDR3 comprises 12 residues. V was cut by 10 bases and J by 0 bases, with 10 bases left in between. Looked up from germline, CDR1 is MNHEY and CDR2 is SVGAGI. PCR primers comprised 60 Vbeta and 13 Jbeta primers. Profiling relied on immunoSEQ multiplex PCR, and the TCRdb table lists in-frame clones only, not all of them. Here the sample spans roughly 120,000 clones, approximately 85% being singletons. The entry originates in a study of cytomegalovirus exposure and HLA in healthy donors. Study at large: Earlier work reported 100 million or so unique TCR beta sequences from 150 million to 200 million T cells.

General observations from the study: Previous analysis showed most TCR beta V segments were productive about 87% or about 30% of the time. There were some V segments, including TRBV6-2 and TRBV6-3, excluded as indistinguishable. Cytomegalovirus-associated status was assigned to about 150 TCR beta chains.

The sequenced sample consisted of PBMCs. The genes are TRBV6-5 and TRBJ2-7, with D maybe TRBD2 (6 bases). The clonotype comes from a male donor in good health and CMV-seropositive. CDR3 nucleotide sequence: TGTGCCATCAAGACTAGCTCCTACGAGCAGTACTTC. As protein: CAIKTSSYEQYF.